Below, 6 T cell receptor beta chains from the same sample are listed, as sequenced in a study of T cell changes during pregnancy in multiple sclerosis. Clones were read by immunoSEQ multiplex PCR, and TCRdb kept only the in-frame ones, dropping some. The sample yields some 120,000 clones, about 94% seen once. Material: peripheral blood, obtained in the third trimester of pregnancy. The receptor set was obtained from a female donor with multiple sclerosis, enrolled in a pregnancy study.

The chain couples TRBV19 to TRBJ1-2; perhaps TRBD1 as D (6 bases). Germline CDR1 is LNHDA and CDR2 is SQIVND (reference sequence). The CDR3 is 13 residues long. V was trimmed by 5 bases and J by 8 bases, leaving 15 bases between them. The CDR3 DNA is TGTGCCAGTAGTCCCTCCCGAACAGGGGGCTACACCTTC. Amino acid sequence: CASSPSRTGGYTF.

The CDR3 bases are TGTGCCAGCAGTGAACTACAGGGGACGGGCTTCTCTGGAAACACCATATATTTT. Protein: CASSELQGTGFSGNTIYF. The V and J genes are TRBV6-1 and TRBJ1-3, with 7 bases aligning to TRBD1. CDR1 and CDR2 from the germline V gene are MNHNS and SASEGT. Unmatched junction bases numbered 10, after V lost 2 bases and J lost 0 bases. The CDR3 length is 18 residues.

The V gene is TRBV5-5, the J gene TRBJ1-3, with TRBD1 as a possible D gene (6 bases). This CDR3 has 15 amino acids. V lost 4 bases, J lost 3 bases, and 14 bases lay in between. Germline CDR1 and CDR2: SGHKS and YYEKEE (reference sequence). Here the CDR3 reads CASSLGAGVGNTIYF. CDR3 nucleotides: TGTGCCAGCAGCCTGGGGGCAGGGGTTGGAAACACCATATATTTT.

This clone has just one count. The CDR3 DNA is TGTGCCAGCAGTGAATGGACAGGGGGGAACTATGGCTACACCTTC. It encodes CASSEWTGGNYGYTF. The V gene is TRBV25-1, the J gene TRBJ1-2; TRBD1 matches at 10 bases. Germline loops: CDR1 MGHDK, CDR2 SYGVNS. The CDR3 sequence is 15 residues long. V dropped 1 base and J dropped 2; count of bases not matched to a gene: 1.

This chain joins TRBV27 and TRBJ2-1, with 10 bases matching TRBD2. V trimming: 4 bases; J trimming: 15 bases; junction bases outside the gene matches: 12. Germline V gene data show CDR1 as MNHEY and CDR2 as SMNVEV (reference sequence). This CDR3 spans 14 amino acids. The CDR3 DNA sequence: TGTGCCAGCAGTTCCCGACTAGCGGGCACCGAGACGTTCTTC. Amino acid sequence: CASSSRLAGTETFF.

The chain has TRBV30 and TRBJ1-5, with 7 nucleotides matching TRBD1. The germline V gene encodes CDR1 GTSNPN and CDR2 SVGIG (reference sequence). V shed 1 base and J 2 bases; nucleotides not matched to a gene: 8. The CDR3 has 16 residues. CDR3 region: CAWSERRQGRNQPQHF. DNA for the CDR3: TGTGCCTGGAGTGAGAGAAGACAGGGTCGCAATCAGCCCCAGCATTTT.